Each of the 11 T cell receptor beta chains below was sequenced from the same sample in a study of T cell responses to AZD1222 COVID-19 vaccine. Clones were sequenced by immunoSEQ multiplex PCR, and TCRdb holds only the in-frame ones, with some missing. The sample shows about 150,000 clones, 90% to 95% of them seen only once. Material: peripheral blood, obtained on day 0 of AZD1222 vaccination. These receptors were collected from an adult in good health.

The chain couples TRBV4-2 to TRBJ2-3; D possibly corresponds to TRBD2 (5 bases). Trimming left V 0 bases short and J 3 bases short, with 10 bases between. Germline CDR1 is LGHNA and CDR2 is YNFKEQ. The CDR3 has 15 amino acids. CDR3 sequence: CASSQDLRGTDTQYF. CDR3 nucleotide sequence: TGTGCCAGCAGCCAAGATCTCCGCGGGACAGATACGCAGTATTTT.

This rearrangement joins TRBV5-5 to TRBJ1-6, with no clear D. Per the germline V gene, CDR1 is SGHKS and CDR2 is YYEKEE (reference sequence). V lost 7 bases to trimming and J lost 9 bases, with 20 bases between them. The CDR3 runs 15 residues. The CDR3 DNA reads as TGTGCCAGCTTCCGGACGGAATTACCGGGTTCACCCCTCCACTTT. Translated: CASFRTELPGSPLHF.

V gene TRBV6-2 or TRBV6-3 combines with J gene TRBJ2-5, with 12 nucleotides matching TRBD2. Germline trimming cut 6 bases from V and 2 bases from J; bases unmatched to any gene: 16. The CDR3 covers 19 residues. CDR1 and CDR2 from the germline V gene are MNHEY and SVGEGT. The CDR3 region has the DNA TGTGCCAGCAGCGACCCTCTAGCGGGAGGGCCCCCATTACAAGAGACCCAGTACTTC. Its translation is CASSDPLAGGPPLQETQYF.

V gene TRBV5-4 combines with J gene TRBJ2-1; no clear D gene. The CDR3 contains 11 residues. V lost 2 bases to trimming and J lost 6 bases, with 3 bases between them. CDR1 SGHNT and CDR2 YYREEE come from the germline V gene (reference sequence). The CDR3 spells CASSFRNEQFF. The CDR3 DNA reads TGTGCCAGCAGCTTCCGCAATGAGCAGTTCTTC.

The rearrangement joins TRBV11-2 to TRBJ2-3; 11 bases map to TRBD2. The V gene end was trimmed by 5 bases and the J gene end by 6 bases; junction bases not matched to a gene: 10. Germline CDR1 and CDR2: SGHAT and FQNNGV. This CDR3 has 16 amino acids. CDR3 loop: CASSPSAGLAADTQYF. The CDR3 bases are TGTGCCAGCAGCCCCTCTGCGGGACTAGCGGCCGATACGCAGTATTTT.

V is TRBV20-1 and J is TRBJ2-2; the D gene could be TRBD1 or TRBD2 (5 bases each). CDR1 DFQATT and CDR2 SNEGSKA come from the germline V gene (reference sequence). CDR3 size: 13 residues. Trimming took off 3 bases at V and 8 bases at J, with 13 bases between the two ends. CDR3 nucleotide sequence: TGCAGTGCTAGTTGGGGGATTGGAGGGGAGCTGTTTTTT. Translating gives CSASWGIGGELFF.

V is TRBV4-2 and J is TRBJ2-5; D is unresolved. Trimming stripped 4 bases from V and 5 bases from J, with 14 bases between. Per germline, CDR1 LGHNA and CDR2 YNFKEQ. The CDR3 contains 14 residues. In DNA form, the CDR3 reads TGTGCCAGCAGCCCTAGACTCCGTAGGGAGACCCAGTACTTC. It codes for CASSPRLRRETQYF.

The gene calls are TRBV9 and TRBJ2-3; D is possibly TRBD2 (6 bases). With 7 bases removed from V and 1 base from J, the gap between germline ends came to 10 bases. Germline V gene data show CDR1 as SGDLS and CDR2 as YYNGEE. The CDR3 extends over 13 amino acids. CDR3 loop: CASGDLGTDTQYF. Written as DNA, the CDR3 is TGTGCCAGCGGGGACTTGGGCACAGATACGCAGTATTTT.

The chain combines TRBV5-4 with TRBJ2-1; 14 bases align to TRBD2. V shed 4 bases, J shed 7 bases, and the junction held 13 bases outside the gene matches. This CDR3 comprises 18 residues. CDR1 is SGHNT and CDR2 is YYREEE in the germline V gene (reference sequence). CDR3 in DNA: TGTGCCAGCAGCCCGATGGGACTAGCGGGAGTAAAGGTAAATGAGCAGTTCTTC. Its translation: CASSPMGLAGVKVNEQFF.

CDR3 sequence (DNA): TGTGCCAGCAGCCGGGACGGGAACACTGAAGCTTTCTTT. It yields the protein CASSRDGNTEAFF. The chain has TRBV3-1 (or the pseudogene TRBV3-2) and TRBJ1-1; D might be TRBD1 (5 bases). CDR3 size: 13 residues. V was cut by 4 bases and J by 1 base, with 7 bases left in between. The V gene's germline CDR1 is LGHDT and CDR2 YNNKEL (reference sequence).

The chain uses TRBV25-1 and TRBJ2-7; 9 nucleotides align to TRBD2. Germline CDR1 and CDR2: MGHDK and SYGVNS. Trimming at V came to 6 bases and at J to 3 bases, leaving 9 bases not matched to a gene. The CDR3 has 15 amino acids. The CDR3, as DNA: TGTGCCAGCAGGGATCTAGCGGGAAGAGACTACGAGCAGTACTTC. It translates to CASRDLAGRDYEQYF.